This T cell receptor beta chain derives from a study of blood T cell repertoires in COVID-19 (dated by TCRdb to about 2020). With respect to the entire study: Collaborator samples came from the United States, Italy and Spain and covered acute and convalescent phases of COVID-19. Samples came from the ongoing ImmuneRACE study (first 160 participants) plus 1,254 subjects from 6 global collaborators. The prospective study material was composed of cDNA or gDNA derived from T cells, B-cell-depleted T cells, or PBMCs. Sample metadata almost always included a de-identified subject ID, COVID-19 status, age in years and sex. Where HLA class I and class II types were available, the types were taken from metadata supplied by the sample provider, not from assay-based typing. The dataset comprised deeply sampled blood TCRbeta repertoires from subjects exposed to, actively infected with, or recovered from COVID-19. The repertoires were released in a freely available public database intended as a resource for research on the immune response to SARS-CoV-2. Results the study describes overall, beyond this receptor: The amount of clinical and demographic metadata varied by source and participant and was provided uncurated.

TCRbeta CDR3 regions were amplified from genomic DNA using the immunoSEQ Assay, a bias-controlled multiplex PCR. From the authors' description of their analysis: The number of nucleated cells in each sample was estimated by amplification of reference gene primers within the assay. Sequence reads were collapsed and filtered to measure the absolute abundance of every unique TCRbeta CDR3 rearrangement. For each sample, productive Simpson clonality was calculated by taking the square root of Simpson's diversity index across productive rearrangements. The table was pulled from immuneACCESS by TCRdb, which kept in-frame rearrangements only. Such tables lose some clones; where checked, under half of the loss comes from unresolved V genes, and the rest has no known cause. The V and J calls and clone size come from that table; D and trimming were worked out from the DNA. For this sample there are approximately 140,000 clones; 84% appear just once. The ten largest clonotypes hold 30% to 45% of the sample.

For this chain, trimming is 6 bases at the V end and 2 bases at the J end, and the number of junction bases without a gene match is 8. Looking up the germline V gene yields CDR1 MNHEY and CDR2 SVGAGI. Counted from cysteine to phenylalanine, this CDR3 has 15 amino acids. The entry retains the CDR3 DNA only, 45 bases that are in frame from base 1. The collaborating institutions used their own protocols to collect whole blood in K2EDTA tubes. Collaborator samples were shipped for TCRbeta analysis as frozen whole blood, isolated PBMCs, or DNA extracted from either sample type. Worth noting for this clone: Its antigen remains unidentified. Base qualities are not provided; no much larger clone lies one nucleotide away.

The V and J segments used are TRBV6-5 and TRBJ1-1, with 8 central nucleotides matching TRBD1. This sequence was found in a human donor in a cohort sampled during active COVID-19. The sample consisted of peripheral blood. The nucleotide sequence is TGTGCCAGCAGACCCCAGGGGGCGGGTAACACTGAAGCTTTCTTT. Translated, this is CASRPQGAGNTEAFF.